The 31 T cell receptor beta chains presented below share a single source sample, sequenced in a study of radiation and T cells in renal cell carcinoma. Generated by immunoSEQ multiplex PCR, the TCRdb table keeps only in-frame clones and is missing some. The table has around 77,000 clones, 70% to 90% seen once. Time point specified: blood 4 weeks post-SBRT, at nephrectomy. The treatment here: 15 Gy SBRT to primary tumor, nephrectomy 4 weeks later. Sequenced material: blood, taken from a patient whose treatment included radiotherapy and nephrectomy. The receptors were gathered from a woman aged 55-70 years with renal cell carcinoma.

This clone is medium-sized in the sample. This chain links TRBV6-5 with TRBJ2-7, with 10 bases aligning to TRBD2. Germline trimming cut 6 bases from V and 1 base from J; bases unmatched to any gene: 6. The CDR3 contains 15 residues. CDR1 is MNHEY, CDR2 SVGAGI, per germline. The DNA for the CDR3 is TGTGCCAGCAGACCCCCGGGACTAGCGTCCTACGAGCAGTACTTC. Amino acids: CASRPPGLASYEQYF.

The chain has TRBV27 and TRBJ2-3; 10 bases map to TRBD1. The CDR3 length is 15 residues. Trimming at V came to 4 bases and at J to 5 bases, leaving 6 bases not matched to a gene. The germline V gene encodes CDR1 MNHEY and CDR2 SMNVEV (reference sequence). Here the CDR3 reads CASSYRDRGQDTQYF. CDR3 nucleotides: TGTGCCAGCAGTTACCGGGACAGGGGACAAGATACGCAGTATTTT.

V and J are TRBV28 and TRBJ2-7, with 8 bases aligning to TRBD1. V was pared by 5 bases and J by 3 bases, with 6 bases of the junction left unmatched. The CDR3 sequence is 14 residues long. The germline V gene has CDR1 MDHEN and CDR2 SYDVKM. This CDR3 is CASSRTGPNYEQYF. The CDR3 region has the DNA TGTGCCAGCAGTAGGACAGGGCCCAACTACGAGCAGTACTTC.

The chain carries TRBV9 and TRBJ2-1, with D tentatively TRBD1 or TRBD2 (5 bases each). V lost 1 base to trimming and J lost 2 bases, with 16 bases between them. The germline CDR1 and CDR2 sequences are SGDLS and YYNGEE. The length of the CDR3 is 17 residues. The CDR3 DNA reads TGTGCCAGCAGCGTAAGCCGGGACGCAAATACCTACAATGAGCAGTTCTTC. Amino acid sequence: CASSVSRDANTYNEQFF.

This clone has a handful of counts. The chain links TRBV12-5 to TRBJ2-5, with D tentatively TRBD2 (6 bases). Trimming left V 6 bases short and J 5 bases short, with 16 bases between. Germline V gene sequence: CDR1 LGHNT, CDR2 FRNRAP. This CDR3 region has 14 residues. The CDR3 nucleotides are TGTGCTAGTGGCAAGGGACTTGCGGTCGAGACCCAGTACTTC. Its protein product is CASGKGLAVETQYF.

This chain connects TRBV9 to TRBJ1-3; D is unclear. This CDR3 comprises 15 residues. V lost 3 bases, J lost 0 bases, and 10 bases lay in between. Germline CDR1 SGDLS, CDR2 YYNGEE. Here the CDR3 reads CASSGGAGSGNTIYF. The DNA of the CDR3 is TGTGCCAGCAGCGGAGGAGCGGGCTCTGGAAACACCATATATTTT.

This clone was recorded once. V gene TRBV25-1 combines with J gene TRBJ1-1; D unresolved. The CDR3 is made up of 13 amino acids. V was shortened by 7 bases and J by 3 bases, with 12 bases between the two germline ends. Germline V gene data show CDR1 as MGHDK and CDR2 as SYGVNS. CDR3 nucleotides: TGTGCCAGCACTTTCGGGTTCGACACTGAAGCTTTCTTT. Its translation: CASTFGFDTEAFF.

This sequence joins TRBV11-2 and TRBJ1-2, with D possibly being TRBD1 (6 bases). Germline-derived CDR1 and CDR2 are SGHAT and FQNNGV. The CDR3 runs 15 residues. V was trimmed by 1 base and J by 2 bases, leaving 11 bases between them. Here the CDR3 reads CASSLATGGNYGYTF. As DNA, the CDR3 is TGTGCCAGCAGCTTAGCGACAGGAGGGAACTATGGCTACACCTTC. The full variable domain, its missing parts supplied by reference TRBV11-2 and TRBJ1-2, is EAGVAQSPRYKIIEKRQSVAFWCNPISGHATLYWYQQILGQGPKLLIQFQNNGVVDDSQLPKDRFSAERLKGVDSTLKIQPAKLEDSAVYLCASSLATGGNYGYTFGSGTRLTVV.

The chain combines TRBV19 with TRBJ2-3; 7 bases are shared with TRBD2. The CDR3 covers 17 residues. CDR1 and CDR2 (germline): LNHDA, SQIVND (reference sequence). V shed 1 base, J shed 0 bases, and the junction held 7 bases outside the gene matches. The CDR3 nucleotides are TGTGCCAGTAGTATAGCCTCGGGAGGCGGTAGCACAGATACGCAGTATTTT. Translated, it gives CASSIASGGGSTDTQYF.

This chain connects TRBV6-5 to TRBJ1-5; weak D call: TRBD1 (5 bases). From germline, CDR1 is MNHEY and CDR2 SVGAGI. Trimming removed 6 bases from V and 0 bases from J, with 12 bases in between. The CDR3 spans 15 residues. The CDR3 DNA sequence: TGTGCCAGCAGAACTAACAGGAATAGCAATCAGCCCCAGCATTTT. It codes for CASRTNRNSNQPQHF.

V usage is TRBV19 and J usage is TRBJ2-1; TRBD1 matches at 12 bases. Germline V gene sequence: CDR1 LNHDA, CDR2 SQIVND (reference sequence). There are 14 residues in the CDR3. With V trimmed by 8 bases and J by 10 bases, 9 bases remained unmatched. CDR3 nucleotide sequence: TGTGCCAGTCGAGGGACAGGGGGCCCGCGGGAGCAGTTCTTC. It specifies CASRGTGGPREQFF.

The chain uses TRBV7-9 and TRBJ2-7; 9 bases fit TRBD1. Trimming cost V 4 bases and J 6 bases; bases outside gene matches: 7. The CDR3 runs 14 residues. The V gene's germline CDR1 is SEHNR and CDR2 FQNEAQ (reference sequence). CDR3 in DNA: TGTGCCAGCAGCTCGAGGACAGGGGAAGTCGAGCAGTACTTC. The encoded protein is CASSSRTGEVEQYF.

This clone was found a few times. The V and J genes are TRBV5-4 and TRBJ2-2; D perhaps matches TRBD1 (7 bases). The V and J ends lost 8 bases and 5 bases respectively, with 19 bases between them. The CDR3 is 15 amino acids. CDR1 and CDR2 (germline): SGHNT, YYREEE (reference sequence). The CDR3 nucleotides are TGTGCCAGTACAGGAGGGGGCACGAGTACCGGGGAGCTGTTTTTT. Translating gives CASTGGGTSTGELFF. Using reference TRBV5-4 and TRBJ2-2 for the parts outside the CDR3, the full variable domain is ETGVTQSPTHLIKTRGQQVTLRCSSQSGHNTVSWYQQALGQGPQFIFQYYREEENGRGNFPPRFSGLQFPNYSSELNVNALELDDSALYLCASTGGGTSTGELFFGEGSRLTVL.

The chain employs TRBV19 and TRBJ1-6; D ambiguous. The CDR3 has 14 amino acids. Deletions cut 7 bases from V and 0 bases from J, with 7 bases between. Germline loops: CDR1 LNHDA, CDR2 SQIVND (reference sequence). The CDR3 region has the DNA TGTGCCAGTAAGGGCCTCTCCTATAATTCACCCCTCCACTTT. Its protein product is CASKGLSYNSPLHF.

The gene calls are TRBV5-5 and TRBJ2-3; maybe TRBD1 (5 bases). Trimming took off 2 bases at V and 6 bases at J, with 16 bases between the two ends. This CDR3 is 15 amino acids long. In germline, CDR1 is SGHKS, CDR2 YYEKEE (reference sequence). CDR3 loop: CASSFQGSELDTQYF. CDR3 DNA sequence: TGTGCCAGCAGCTTTCAGGGTAGTGAACTTGATACGCAGTATTTT. Together with reference TRBV5-5 and TRBJ2-3, the CDR3 gives the full variable domain: DAGVTQSPTHLIKTRGQQVTLRCSPISGHKSVSWYQQVLGQGPQFIFQYYEKEERGRGNFPDRFSARQFPNYSSELNVNALLLGDSALYLCASSFQGSELDTQYFGPGTRLTVL.

This chain uses TRBV6-6 with TRBJ1-1; 9 positions agree with TRBD1. V trimming: 5 bases; J trimming: 11 bases; junction bases outside the gene matches: 12. CDR1 MNHNY and CDR2 SVGAGI come from the germline V gene (reference sequence). The CDR3 sequence is 14 residues long. For the CDR3, the DNA is TGTGCCAGCAGTCTTCCGGGACAGGGAGGATACGCTTTCTTT. Translating it yields CASSLPGQGGYAFF.

The rearrangement uses TRBV28 and TRBJ1-2; 8 nucleotides match TRBD1. Germline V gene sequence: CDR1 MDHEN, CDR2 SYDVKM. Unmatched junction bases numbered 12, after V lost 11 bases and J lost 4 bases. The CDR3 runs to 14 residues. CDR3 loop: CACRGTGKSYGYTF. In DNA form, the CDR3 reads TGTGCCTGCCGAGGGACAGGAAAGAGCTATGGCTACACCTTC.

The chain combines TRBV6-1 with TRBJ1-5, with D hard to call. In germline, CDR1 is MNHNS, CDR2 SASEGT. V lost 5 bases and J 0 bases, leaving 11 bases between the germline ends. The CDR3 consists of 15 residues. CDR3 DNA: TGTGCCAGCAGTAGGGCGGGATATAGCAATCAGCCCCAGCATTTT. The encoded protein is CASSRAGYSNQPQHF.

DNA for the CDR3: TGTGCCAGCAGCTTAAACAGGGTAGCCTACGAGCAGTACTTC. Translated, it gives CASSLNRVAYEQYF. The chain employs TRBV11-1 and TRBJ2-7; D might be TRBD1 (6 bases). V shed 2 bases and J shed 2 bases, with 10 bases lying between them. The germline V gene has CDR1 SGHAT and CDR2 FQDESV (reference sequence). CDR3 length: 14 residues. Complete variable domain (other parts from reference TRBV11-1 and TRBJ2-7): EAEVAQSPRYKITEKSQAVAFWCDPISGHATLYWYRQILGQGPELLVQFQDESVVDDSQLPKDRFSAERLKGVDSTLKIQPAELGDSAMYLCASSLNRVAYEQYFGPGTRLTVT.

This chain uses TRBV6-6 with TRBJ1-1, with D tentatively TRBD1 (6 bases). Trimming shortened V by 7 bases and J by 2 bases, and 14 bases separated the two germline ends. There are 14 residues in the CDR3. The germline V gene has CDR1 MNHNY and CDR2 SVGAGI (reference sequence). CDR3 amino acids: CASNHDRFNTEAFF. CDR3 DNA sequence: TGTGCCAGCAATCACGACAGGTTTAACACTGAAGCTTTCTTT.

This clone was seen only once. V usage is TRBV2 and J usage is TRBJ1-2; weak D call: TRBD1 (6 bases). From germline, CDR1 is SNHLY and CDR2 FYNNEI. The CDR3 is 13 amino acids. V was clipped by 7 bases and J by 3 bases, with 12 bases between them. The CDR3, as DNA: TGTGCCAGCAATACAGGGTTAGACTATGGCTACACCTTC. Amino acid sequence: CASNTGLDYGYTF.

The chain uses TRBV9 and TRBJ2-1; the match to TRBD2 covers 9 bases. From germline, CDR1 is SGDLS and CDR2 YYNGEE. V lost 2 bases to trimming and J lost 3 bases; unmatched junction nucleotides: 3. The CDR3 has 15 amino acids. The CDR3 region is CASSVFSGGYNEQFF. As DNA, the CDR3 is TGTGCCAGCAGCGTTTTTAGCGGGGGCTACAATGAGCAGTTCTTC.

This chain links TRBV6-5 with TRBJ1-1; TRBD1 is a possible D gene (6 bases). Per the germline V gene, CDR1 is MNHEY and CDR2 is SVGAGI. V shed 6 bases and J shed 5 bases, with 13 bases lying between them. This CDR3 comprises 13 residues. CDR3 bases: TGTGCCAGCAGCCGCAGGGGATCAACTGAAGCTTTCTTT. This sequence encodes CASSRRGSTEAFF.

V usage is TRBV5-1 and J usage is TRBJ1-1; weak D call: TRBD1 (6 bases). Germline V gives CDR1 SGHRS, CDR2 YFSETQ. V was shortened by 4 bases and J by 1 base, with 14 bases between the two germline ends. The length of the CDR3 is 15 residues. CDR3 bases: TGCGCCAGCAGCCGTCTACAGGGAAGGAACACTGAAGCTTTCTTT. It specifies CASSRLQGRNTEAFF.

V and J are TRBV5-1 and TRBJ2-3; D is undetermined. The CDR3 is 11 amino acids. Germline CDR1 reads SGHRS; CDR2 reads YFSETQ. V was shortened by 2 bases and J by 4 bases, with 2 bases between the two germline ends. CDR3 sequence reads: CASSLSDTQYF. CDR3 sequence (DNA): TGCGCCAGCAGCTTATCAGATACGCAGTATTTT.

The chain is built from TRBV7-3 and TRBJ2-7; the match to TRBD1 covers 7 bases. From germline, CDR1 is SGHTA and CDR2 FQGTGA. CDR3 length: 16 residues. V was clipped by 0 bases and J by 2 bases; unmatched bases: 7. In DNA, the CDR3 is TGTGCCAGCAGCTTAACGCGCGACAGGGCCGCCTACGAGCAGTACTTC. Amino acid sequence: CASSLTRDRAAYEQYF.

The chain links TRBV5-6 to TRBJ2-1, with 11 positions matching TRBD2. V lost 4 bases, J lost 9 bases, and 12 bases stayed unmatched. This CDR3 region has 16 residues. From germline, CDR1 is SGHDT and CDR2 YYEEEE. The CDR3 loop reads CASSKGLGLAGGEQFF. For the CDR3, the DNA is TGTGCCAGCAGCAAAGGGTTGGGGCTAGCGGGGGGTGAGCAGTTCTTC.

The rearrangement links TRBV30 to TRBJ2-7, with D possibly matching TRBD1 (5 bases). The CDR3 spans 12 residues. CDR1 GTSNPN and CDR2 SVGIG come from the germline V gene (reference sequence). The V gene lost 4 bases and the J gene lost 1 base, with 8 bases spanning the gap. This CDR3 is CAWNTGSYEQYF. In DNA, the CDR3 is TGTGCCTGGAATACAGGATCCTACGAGCAGTACTTC.

The V and J genes are TRBV19 and TRBJ1-1, with D unclear. V was shortened by 3 bases and J by 10 bases, with 15 bases between the two germline ends. The CDR3 covers 13 residues. Germline V CDR1 and CDR2: LNHDA, SQIVND (reference sequence). CDR3 amino acids: CASSISARSVAFF. The DNA for the CDR3 is TGTGCCAGTAGTATCAGTGCCAGGTCGGTAGCTTTCTTT.

This rearrangement joins TRBV7-9 to TRBJ2-1; D gene uncertain. CDR1 SEHNR and CDR2 FQNEAQ come from the germline V gene (reference sequence). The CDR3 spans 12 residues. V lost 1 base, J lost 8 bases, and 6 bases lay in between. In nucleotides, the CDR3 is TGTGCCAGCAGCTTAGTGGGTTATGAGCAGTTCTTC. The encoded protein is CASSLVGYEQFF. Full variable domain (remainder filled in from reference TRBV7-9 and TRBJ2-1): DTGVSQNPRHKITKRGQNVTFRCDPISEHNRLYWYRQTLGQGPEFLTYFQNEAQLEKSRLLSDRFSAERPKGSFSTLEIQRTEQGDSAMYLCASSLVGYEQFFGPGTRLTVL.

This clone was seen more than once but under ten times. The V call is TRBV2, the J call TRBJ2-7, with 12 bases aligning to TRBD2. Germline V gene sequence: CDR1 SNHLY, CDR2 FYNNEI. The CDR3 extends over 16 amino acids. Trimming cost V 4 bases and J 4 bases; bases outside gene matches: 8. The CDR3 region has the DNA TGTGCCAGCAGTGTTGTGACTAGCGGGAGAGGGTACGAGCAGTACTTC. This sequence encodes CASSVVTSGRGYEQYF.